This T cell receptor beta chain emerged from a study of blood T cell repertoires in COVID-19. The germline V gene has CDR1 SGHRS and CDR2 YFSETQ. V lost 2 bases and J 7 bases, leaving 9 bases between the germline ends. The CDR3 is made up of 12 amino acids. Per the study methods: Nucleated cell counts were estimated from reference gene primer amplification. Profiled with immunoSEQ multiplex PCR; TCRdb holds only in-frame clones, not every one. V and J calls plus clone size are reproduced from that table; the DNA served to infer D and trimming. Here the sample spans 250,000 or so clones, 80% to 90% being singletons.

The material sequenced was PBMCs or T cells enriched from blood (not recorded which). The sequence was obtained from a woman aged 30 to 39 with acute COVID-19. This rearrangement joins TRBV5-1 to TRBJ1-2; D unresolved. DNA for the CDR3: TGCGCCAGCAGCTTCGGGGAAGGTGGCTACACCTTC. This gives the protein CASSFGEGGYTF.